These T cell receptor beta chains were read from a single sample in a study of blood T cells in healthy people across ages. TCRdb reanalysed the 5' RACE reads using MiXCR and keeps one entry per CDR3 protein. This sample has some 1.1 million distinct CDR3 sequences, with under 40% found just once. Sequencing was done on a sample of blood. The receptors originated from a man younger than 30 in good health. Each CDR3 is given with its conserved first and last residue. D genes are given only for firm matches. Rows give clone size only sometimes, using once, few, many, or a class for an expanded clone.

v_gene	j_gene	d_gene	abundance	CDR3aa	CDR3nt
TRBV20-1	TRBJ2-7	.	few	CSAKGGRVNEQYF	TGCAGTGCGAAGGGGGGAAGGGTCAATGAGCAGTACTTC
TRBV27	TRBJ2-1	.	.	CASSEGAKWDEQFF	TGTGCCAGCAGCGAAGGGGCCAAATGGGATGAGCAGTTCTTC
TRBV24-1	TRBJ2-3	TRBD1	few	CATSEAGQGTPPDTQYF	TGTGCCACCAGTGAGGCCGGACAGGGTACCCCTCCAGATACGCAGTATTTT
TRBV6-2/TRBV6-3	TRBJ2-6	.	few	CASRRTRVSSGANVLTF	TGTGCCAGCAGACGGACAAGGGTGTCCTCTGGGGCCAACGTCCTGACTTTC
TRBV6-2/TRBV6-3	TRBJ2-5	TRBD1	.	CASSAGQGKRDEQYF	TGTGCCAGCAGTGCGGGACAGGGAAAAAGGGATGAGCAGTACTTC
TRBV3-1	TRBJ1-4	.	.	CASSQGDGAVQKLFF	TGTGCCAGCAGCCAAGGGGATGGGGCGGTGCAAAAACTGTTTTTT
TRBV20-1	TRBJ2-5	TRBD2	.	CSARWTSGGSYNEQYF	TGCAGTGCTAGATGGACTAGCGGGGGCTCCTACAATGAGCAGTACTTC
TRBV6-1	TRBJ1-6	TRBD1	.	CAIRRDRDSPLHF	TGTGCCATCAGACGGGACAGGGATTCACCCCTCCACTTT
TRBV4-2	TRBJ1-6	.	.	CASSQDWRADSPLHF	TGTGCCAGCAGCCAAGATTGGAGGGCAGACTCACCCCTCCACTTT
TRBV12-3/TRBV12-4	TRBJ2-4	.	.	CASSSKAKNIQYF	TGTGCCAGCAGTTCAAAAGCCAAAAACATTCAGTACTTC
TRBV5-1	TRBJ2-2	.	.	CASSGYTQSSGELFF	TGCGCCAGCAGCGGATACACTCAGTCGTCCGGGGAGCTGTTTTTT
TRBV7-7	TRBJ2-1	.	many	CASSLGSGPVNEQFF	TGTGCTAGCAGCTTAGGTTCCGGCCCGGTAAATGAGCAGTTCTTC
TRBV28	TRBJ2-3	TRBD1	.	CASSSPGGVHTDTQYF	TGTGCCAGCAGTTCACCAGGGGGCGTACACACAGATACGCAGTATTTT
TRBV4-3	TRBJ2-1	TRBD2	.	CASSQDITSGMVNEQFF	TGCGCCAGCAGCCAAGATATAACTAGCGGGATGGTCAATGAGCAGTTCTTC
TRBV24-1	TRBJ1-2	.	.	CATSDLVGAGGYTF	TGTGCCACCAGTGATTTAGTCGGCGCTGGCGGCTACACCTTC
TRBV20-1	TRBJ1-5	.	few	CSARETVDSNQPQHF	TGCAGTGCTAGGGAGACAGTCGATAGCAATCAGCCCCAGCATTTT
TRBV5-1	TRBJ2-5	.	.	CASSLGSIQRQETQYF	TGCGCCAGCAGCTTGGGGTCTATTCAGAGACAAGAGACCCAGTACTTC
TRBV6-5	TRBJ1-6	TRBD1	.	CASSYRTGVNSPLHF	TGTGCCAGCAGTTATAGGACAGGGGTTAATTCACCCCTCCACTTT
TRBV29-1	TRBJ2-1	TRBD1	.	CSAGQAYNEQFF	TGCAGCGCTGGACAGGCCTACAATGAGCAGTTCTTC
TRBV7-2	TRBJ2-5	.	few	CASSLPVQETQYF	TGTGCCAGCAGCTTACCGGTACAAGAGACCCAGTACTTC
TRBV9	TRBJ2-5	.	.	CASSVQAEYQETQYF	TGTGCCAGCAGCGTACAAGCAGAGTACCAAGAGACCCAGTACTTC
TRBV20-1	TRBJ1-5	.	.	CSAIGGTQKQPQHF	TGCAGTGCAATAGGGGGGACCCAGAAACAGCCCCAGCATTTT
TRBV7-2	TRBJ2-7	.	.	CACSLGDSTYEQYF	TGTGCCTGCAGCTTGGGGGATTCCACGTACGAGCAGTACTTC
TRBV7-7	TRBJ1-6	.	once	CASSPNRFNSPPHF	TGTGCCAGCAGCCCGAACAGGTTTAATTCACCCCCCCACTTT
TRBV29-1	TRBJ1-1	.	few	CSVESRQWAEAFF	TGCAGCGTTGAAAGCCGCCAGTGGGCGGAAGCTTTCTTT
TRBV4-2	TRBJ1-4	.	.	CASSQDPVEWTNEKLFF	TGTGCCAGCAGCCAAGATCCCGTTGAGTGGACTAATGAAAAACTGTTTTTT
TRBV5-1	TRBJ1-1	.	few	CASSFREGFTEAFF	TGCGCCAGCAGCTTCCGAGAGGGATTTACTGAAGCTTTCTTT
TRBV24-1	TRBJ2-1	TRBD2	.	CATSVEELGLAGVNYNEQFF	TGTGCCACCAGTGTCGAGGAGTTGGGACTAGCGGGGGTGAACTACAATGAGCAGTTCTTC
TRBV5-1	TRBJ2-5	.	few	CASSLDRIWGETQYF	TGCGCCAGCAGCTTGGACAGGATTTGGGGAGAGACCCAGTACTTC
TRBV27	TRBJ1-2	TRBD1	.	CASSKGQGYYGYTF	TGTGCCAGCAGTAAGGGACAGGGATACTATGGCTACACCTTC
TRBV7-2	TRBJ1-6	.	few	CASSLTLDSPLHF	TGTGCCAGCAGCCTCACTCTAGATTCACCCCTCCACTTT
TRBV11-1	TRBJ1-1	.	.	CASSLYRETEAFF	TGTGCCAGCAGCTTATACAGGGAGACTGAAGCTTTCTTT
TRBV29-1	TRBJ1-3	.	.	CSVVASGNTIYF	TGCAGCGTTGTGGCATCAGGAAACACCATATATTTT
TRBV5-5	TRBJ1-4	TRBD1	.	CASSLWTGNNNEKLFF	TGTGCCAGCAGCTTGTGGACAGGGAATAATAATGAAAAACTGTTTTTT
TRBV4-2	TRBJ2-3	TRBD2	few	CASSLRGLAGEDTQYF	TGTGCCAGCAGCCTTAGGGGACTAGCGGGGGAGGATACGCAGTATTTT
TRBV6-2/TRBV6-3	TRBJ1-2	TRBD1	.	CASSFGRQGGYGYTF	TGTGCCAGCAGTTTTGGACGACAGGGCGGCTATGGCTACACCTTC
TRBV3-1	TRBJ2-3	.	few	CASSQGQGNTDTQYF	TGTGCCAGCAGCCAAGGGCAGGGGAACACAGATACGCAGTATTTT
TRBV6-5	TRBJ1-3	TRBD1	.	CASSSPGQGMNTIYF	TGTGCCAGCAGTTCCCCGGGACAGGGGATGAACACCATATATTTT
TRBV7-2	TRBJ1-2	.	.	CASSLQEGYYGYTF	TGTGCCAGCAGCTTACAGGAGGGCTACTATGGCTACACCTTC
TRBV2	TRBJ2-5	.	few	CASESGSRETQYF	TGTGCCAGCGAATCAGGGTCTAGAGAGACCCAGTACTTC
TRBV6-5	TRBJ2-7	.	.	CAGSYSISSTGSSYNEQYF	TGTGCCGGCAGTTACTCGATTTCTAGTACAGGGAGCTCCTACAATGAGCAGTACTTC
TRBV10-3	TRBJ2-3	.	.	CAISDHGGGDTQYF	TGTGCCATCAGTGACCACGGGGGTGGGGATACGCAGTATTTT
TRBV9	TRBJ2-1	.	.	CAGSVTDDEQFF	TGTGCCGGCAGCGTGACTGACGATGAGCAGTTCTTC
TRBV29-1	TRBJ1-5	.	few	CSVEGTLRAQPQHF	TGCAGCGTTGAAGGGACCCTACGGGCCCAGCCCCAGCATTTT
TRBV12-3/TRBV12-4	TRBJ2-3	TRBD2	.	CASSLTSGVSADTQYF	TGTGCCAGCAGTCTTACTAGCGGGGTAAGCGCAGATACGCAGTATTTT
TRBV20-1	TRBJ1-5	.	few	CSARADRNQPQHF	TGCAGTGCTAGAGCCGACAGAAATCAGCCCCAGCATTTT
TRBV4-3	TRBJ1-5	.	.	CASSQDSANGQPQHF	TGCGCCAGCAGCCAAGATAGTGCCAACGGGCAGCCCCAGCATTTT
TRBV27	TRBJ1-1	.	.	CASSFGRGNGEAFF	TGTGCCAGCAGCTTTGGGCGGGGGAACGGTGAAGCTTTCTTT
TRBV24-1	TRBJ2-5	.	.	CATSDTKGQQYF	TGTGCCACCAGTGATACTAAGGGTCAGCAGTACTTC
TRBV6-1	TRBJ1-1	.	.	CASRPQVSNTEAFF	TGTGCCAGCAGACCACAGGTTTCGAACACTGAAGCTTTCTTT
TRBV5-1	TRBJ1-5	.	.	CASSLGEGRNQPQHF	TGCGCCAGCAGCTTGGGAGAGGGTAGGAATCAGCCCCAGCATTTT
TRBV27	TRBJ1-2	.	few	CASGGWDDISHGYTF	TGTGCCAGCGGGGGTTGGGACGACATCTCACATGGCTACACCTTC
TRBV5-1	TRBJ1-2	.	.	CASSLGDGDTF	TGCGCCAGCAGCTTGGGGGATGGCGACACCTTC
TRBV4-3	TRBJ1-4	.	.	CASSLQPGQGEKLFF	TGCGCCAGCAGCCTTCAACCGGGACAAGGTGAAAAACTGTTTTTT
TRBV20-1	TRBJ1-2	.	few	CSAREAPGEGDGYTF	TGCAGTGCTAGAGAGGCCCCCGGAGAGGGGGATGGCTACACCTTC
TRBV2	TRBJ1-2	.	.	CASSGRGFNYGYTF	TGTGCCAGCAGTGGGAGGGGCTTTAACTATGGCTACACCTTC
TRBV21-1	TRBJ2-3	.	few	CASSNLPTGTGRCAADTQYF	TGTGCCAGCAGCAATCTTCCAACCGGGACAGGGAGGTGCGCGGCAGATACGCAGTATTTT
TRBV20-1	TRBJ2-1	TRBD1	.	CSAMGQLYNEQFF	TGCAGTGCTATGGGACAGCTCTACAATGAGCAGTTCTTC
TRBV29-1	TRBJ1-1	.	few	CSVGPTGADEAFF	TGCAGCGTTGGGCCGACAGGCGCGGATGAAGCTTTCTTT